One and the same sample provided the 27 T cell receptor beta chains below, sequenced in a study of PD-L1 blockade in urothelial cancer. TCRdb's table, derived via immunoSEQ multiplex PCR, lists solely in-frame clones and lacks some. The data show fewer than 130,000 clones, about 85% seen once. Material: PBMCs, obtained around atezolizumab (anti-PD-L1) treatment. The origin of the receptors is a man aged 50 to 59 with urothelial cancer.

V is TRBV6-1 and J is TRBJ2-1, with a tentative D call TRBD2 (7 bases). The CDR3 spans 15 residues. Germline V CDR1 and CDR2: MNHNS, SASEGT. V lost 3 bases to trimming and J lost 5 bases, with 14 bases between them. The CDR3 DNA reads TGTGCCAGCAGTGATGAGGCGGGGGCGGACAATGAGCAGTTCTTC. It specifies CASSDEAGADNEQFF.

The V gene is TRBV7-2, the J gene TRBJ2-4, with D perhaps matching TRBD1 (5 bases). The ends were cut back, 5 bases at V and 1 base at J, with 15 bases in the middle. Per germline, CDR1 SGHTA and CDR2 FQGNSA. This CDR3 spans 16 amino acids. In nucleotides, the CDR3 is TGTGCCAGCAGCCCCGCCAGGGTTGGGGCCAAAAACATTCAGTACTTC. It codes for CASSPARVGAKNIQYF. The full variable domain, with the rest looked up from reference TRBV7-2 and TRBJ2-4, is GAGVSQSPSNKVTEKGKDVELRCDPISGHTALYWYRQSLGQGLEFLIYFQGNSAPDKSGLPSDRFSAERTGGSVSTLTIQRTQQEDSAVYLCASSPARVGAKNIQYFGAGTRLSVL.

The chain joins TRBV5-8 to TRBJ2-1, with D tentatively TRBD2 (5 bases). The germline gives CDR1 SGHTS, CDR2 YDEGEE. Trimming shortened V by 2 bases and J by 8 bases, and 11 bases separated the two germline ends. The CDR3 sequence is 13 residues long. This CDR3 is CASSFLGRDEQFF. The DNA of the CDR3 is TGTGCCAGCAGCTTTCTTGGGCGGGATGAGCAGTTCTTC.

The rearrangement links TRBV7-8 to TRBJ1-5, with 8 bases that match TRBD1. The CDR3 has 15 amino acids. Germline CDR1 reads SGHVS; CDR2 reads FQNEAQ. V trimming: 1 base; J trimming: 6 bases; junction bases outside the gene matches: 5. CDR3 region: CASSLGQGAFQPQHF. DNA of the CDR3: TGTGCCAGCAGCTTAGGTCAGGGGGCTTTTCAGCCCCAGCATTTT.

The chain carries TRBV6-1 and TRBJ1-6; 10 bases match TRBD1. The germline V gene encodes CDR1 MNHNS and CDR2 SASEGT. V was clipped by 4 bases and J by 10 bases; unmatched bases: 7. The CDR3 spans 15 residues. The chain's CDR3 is CASSGPTGGGSPLHF. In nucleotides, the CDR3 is TGTGCCAGCAGTGGACCGACAGGGGGCGGCTCACCCCTCCACTTT.

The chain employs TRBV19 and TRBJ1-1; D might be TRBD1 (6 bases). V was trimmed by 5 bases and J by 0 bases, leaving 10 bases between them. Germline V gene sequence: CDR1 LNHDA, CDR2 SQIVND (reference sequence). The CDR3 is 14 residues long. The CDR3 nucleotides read TGTGCCAGTAGTGTGGGACACGTGAACACTGAAGCTTTCTTT. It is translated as CASSVGHVNTEAFF.

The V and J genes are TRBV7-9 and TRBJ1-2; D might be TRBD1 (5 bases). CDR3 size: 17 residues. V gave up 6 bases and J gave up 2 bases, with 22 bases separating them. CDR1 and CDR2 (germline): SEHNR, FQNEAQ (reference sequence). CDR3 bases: TGTGCCAGCAGACACCCGGGACTGGGTCAACCAAACTATGGCTACACCTTC. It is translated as CASRHPGLGQPNYGYTF.

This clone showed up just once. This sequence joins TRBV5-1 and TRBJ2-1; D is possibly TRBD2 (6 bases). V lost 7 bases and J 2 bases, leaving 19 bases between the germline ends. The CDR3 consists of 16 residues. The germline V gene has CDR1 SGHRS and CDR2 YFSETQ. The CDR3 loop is CASQAWAGGAYNEQFF. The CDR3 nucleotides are TGCGCCAGCCAAGCTTGGGCGGGCGGGGCCTACAATGAGCAGTTCTTC.

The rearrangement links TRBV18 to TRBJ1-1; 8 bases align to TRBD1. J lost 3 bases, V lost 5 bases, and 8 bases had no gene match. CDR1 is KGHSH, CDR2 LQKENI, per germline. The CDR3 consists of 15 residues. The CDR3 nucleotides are TGTGCCAGCTCATCCTATGGACAGGGAGACACTGAAGCTTTCTTT. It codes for CASSSYGQGDTEAFF.

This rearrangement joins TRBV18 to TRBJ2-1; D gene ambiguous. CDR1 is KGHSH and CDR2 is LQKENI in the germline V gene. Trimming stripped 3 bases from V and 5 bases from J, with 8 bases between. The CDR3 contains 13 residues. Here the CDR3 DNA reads TGTGCCAGCTCACCCCCTATTCACAATGAGCAGTTCTTC. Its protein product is CASSPPIHNEQFF.

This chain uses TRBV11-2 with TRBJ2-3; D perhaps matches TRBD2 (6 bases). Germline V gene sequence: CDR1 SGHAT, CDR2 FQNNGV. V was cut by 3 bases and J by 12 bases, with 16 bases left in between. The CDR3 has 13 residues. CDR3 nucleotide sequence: TGTGCCAGCAGCTTCGGGGGACTCACCTCACAGTATTTT. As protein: CASSFGGLTSQYF.

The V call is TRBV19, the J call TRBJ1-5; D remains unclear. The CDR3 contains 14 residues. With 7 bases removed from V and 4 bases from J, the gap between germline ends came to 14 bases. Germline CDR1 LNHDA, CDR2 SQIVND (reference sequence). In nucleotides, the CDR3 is TGTGCCAGTACAATCTCGCGGCAAAATCAGCCCCAGCATTTT. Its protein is CASTISRQNQPQHF.

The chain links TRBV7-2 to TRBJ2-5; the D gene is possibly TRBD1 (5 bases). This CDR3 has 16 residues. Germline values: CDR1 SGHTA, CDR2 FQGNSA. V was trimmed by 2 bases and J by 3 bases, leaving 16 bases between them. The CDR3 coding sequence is TGTGCCAGCAGCTTAAATAGGGGATTAGGAAAAGAGACCCAGTACTTC. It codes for CASSLNRGLGKETQYF.

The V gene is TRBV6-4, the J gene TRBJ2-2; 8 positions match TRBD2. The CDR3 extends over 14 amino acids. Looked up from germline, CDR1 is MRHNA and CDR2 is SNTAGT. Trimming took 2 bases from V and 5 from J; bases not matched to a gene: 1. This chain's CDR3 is CASSDAGGTGELFF. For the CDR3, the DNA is TGTGCCAGCAGTGACGCGGGAGGAACCGGGGAGCTGTTTTTT.

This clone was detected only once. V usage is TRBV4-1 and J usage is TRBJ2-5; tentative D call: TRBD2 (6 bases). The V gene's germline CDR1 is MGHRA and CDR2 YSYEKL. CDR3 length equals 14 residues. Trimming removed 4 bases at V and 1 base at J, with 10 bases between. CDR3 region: CASSRLVSQETQYF. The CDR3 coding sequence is TGCGCCAGCAGCCGACTAGTGAGCCAAGAGACCCAGTACTTC.

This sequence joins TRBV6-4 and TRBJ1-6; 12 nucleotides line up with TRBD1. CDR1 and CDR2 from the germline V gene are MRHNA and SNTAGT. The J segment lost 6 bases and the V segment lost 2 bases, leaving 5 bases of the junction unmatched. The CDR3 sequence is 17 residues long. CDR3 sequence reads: CASSDLGQGAGNSPLHF. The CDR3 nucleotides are TGTGCCAGCAGTGACCTGGGACAGGGGGCAGGTAATTCACCCCTCCACTTT.

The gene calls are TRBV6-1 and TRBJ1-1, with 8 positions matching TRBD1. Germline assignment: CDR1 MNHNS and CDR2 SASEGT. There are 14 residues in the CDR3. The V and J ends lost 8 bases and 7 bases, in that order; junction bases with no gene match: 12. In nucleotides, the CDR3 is TGTGCCAGCGGGAAGGACAGGGATATTGGTGAAGCTTTCTTT. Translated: CASGKDRDIGEAFF.

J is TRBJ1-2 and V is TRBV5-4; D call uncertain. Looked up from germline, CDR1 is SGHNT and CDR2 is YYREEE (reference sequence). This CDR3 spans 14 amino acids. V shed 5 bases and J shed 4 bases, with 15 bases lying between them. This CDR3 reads CASSRSDGSYGYTF. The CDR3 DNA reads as TGTGCCAGCAGTCGCAGCGACGGAAGCTATGGCTACACCTTC.

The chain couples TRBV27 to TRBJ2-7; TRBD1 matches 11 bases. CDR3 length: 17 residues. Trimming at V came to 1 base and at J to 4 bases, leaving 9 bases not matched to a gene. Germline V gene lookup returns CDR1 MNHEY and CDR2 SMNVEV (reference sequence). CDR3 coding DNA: TGTGCCAGCAGTTTATATCCCCGGACAGGGGGCGCGTACGAGCAGTACTTC. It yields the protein CASSLYPRTGGAYEQYF.

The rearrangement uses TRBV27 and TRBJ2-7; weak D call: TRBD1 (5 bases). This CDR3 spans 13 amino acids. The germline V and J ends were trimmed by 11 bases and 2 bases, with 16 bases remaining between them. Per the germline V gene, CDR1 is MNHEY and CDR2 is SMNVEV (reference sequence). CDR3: CAVGPGATYEQYF. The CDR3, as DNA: TGTGCCGTGGGGCCCGGAGCAACCTACGAGCAGTACTTC.

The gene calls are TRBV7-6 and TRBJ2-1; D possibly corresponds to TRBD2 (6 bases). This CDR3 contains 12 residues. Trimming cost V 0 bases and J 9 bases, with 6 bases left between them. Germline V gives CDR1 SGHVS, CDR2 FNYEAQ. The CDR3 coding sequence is TGTGCCAGCAGCTTAGCGGGGGGTGAGCAGTTCTTC. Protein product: CASSLAGGEQFF.

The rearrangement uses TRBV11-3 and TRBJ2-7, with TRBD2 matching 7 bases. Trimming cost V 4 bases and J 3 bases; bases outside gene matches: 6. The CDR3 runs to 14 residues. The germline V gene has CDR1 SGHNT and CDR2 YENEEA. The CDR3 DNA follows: TGTGCCAGCAGCTCGGGAGGTTACGACTACGAGCAGTACTTC. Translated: CASSSGGYDYEQYF.

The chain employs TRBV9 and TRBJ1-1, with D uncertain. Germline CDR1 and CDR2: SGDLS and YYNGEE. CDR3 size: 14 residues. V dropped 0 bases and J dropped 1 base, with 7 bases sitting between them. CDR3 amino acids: CASSVVTGNTEAFF. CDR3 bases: TGTGCCAGCAGCGTAGTAACGGGGAACACTGAAGCTTTCTTT.

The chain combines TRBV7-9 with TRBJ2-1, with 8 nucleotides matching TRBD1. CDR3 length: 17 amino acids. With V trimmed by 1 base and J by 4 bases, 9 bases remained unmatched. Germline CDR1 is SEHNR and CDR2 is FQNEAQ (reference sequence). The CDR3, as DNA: TGTGCCAGCAGCTTAGGTCGAGGGACAGGCCAATACAATGAGCAGTTCTTC. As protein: CASSLGRGTGQYNEQFF.

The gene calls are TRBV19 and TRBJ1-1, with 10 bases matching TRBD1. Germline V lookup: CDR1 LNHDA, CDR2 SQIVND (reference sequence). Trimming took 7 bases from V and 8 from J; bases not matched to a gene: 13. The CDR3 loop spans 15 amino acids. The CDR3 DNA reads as TGTGCCAGTACCGCTCGACAGGGGGCGAATTTCGAAGCTTTCTTT. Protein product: CASTARQGANFEAFF. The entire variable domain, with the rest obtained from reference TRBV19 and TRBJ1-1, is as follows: DGGITQSPKYLFRKEGQNVTLSCEQNLNHDAMYWYRQDPGQGLRLIYYSQIVNDFQKGDIAEGYSVSREKKESFPLTVTSAQKNPTAFYLCASTARQGANFEAFFGQGTRLTVV.

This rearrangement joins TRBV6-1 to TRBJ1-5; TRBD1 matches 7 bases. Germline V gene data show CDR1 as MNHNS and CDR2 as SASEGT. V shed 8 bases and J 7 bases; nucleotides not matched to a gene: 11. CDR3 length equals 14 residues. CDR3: CASGSTGKAQPQHF. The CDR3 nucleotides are TGTGCCAGCGGGTCGACAGGGAAGGCGCAGCCCCAGCATTTT.

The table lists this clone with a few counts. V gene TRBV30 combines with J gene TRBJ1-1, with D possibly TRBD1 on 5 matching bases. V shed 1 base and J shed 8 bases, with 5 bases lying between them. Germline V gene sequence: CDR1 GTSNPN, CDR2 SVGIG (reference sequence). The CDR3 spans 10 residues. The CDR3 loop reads CAWSGQEAFF. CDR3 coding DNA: TGTGCCTGGAGTGGACAGGAAGCTTTCTTT.